Listed below are T cell receptor beta chains from one sample, sequenced in a study of CD4+ T cells in melanoma. Repertoires were generated with immunoSEQ multiplex PCR, while TCRdb's copy carries only in-frame clones and drops some. The sample records more than 20,000 clones, almost 85% being singletons. The source material was cells from a culture (not recorded whether cultured in vitro). Receptors were obtained from a human donor with melanoma. Both conserved end residues are part of each CDR3. The D gene is left open where the match is weak. A row's size may be missing; if present it is once, few, many or a size class.

TGCGCCAGCAGCTTGGATGCCGCGGGACGATATAATTCACCCCTCCACTTT	CASSLDAAGRYNSPLHF	-	TRBJ1-6	TRBV5-1	-
TGTGCCAGCAGCTTAGCGGGACAGGGGTTCCCTCAGCCCCAGCATTTT	CASSLAGQGFPQPQHF	TRBD1	TRBJ1-5	TRBV7-8	-
TGTGCCAGCAGCCCGGGGGGCGAACTCTATGGCTACACCTTC	CASSPGGELYGYTF	-	TRBJ1-2	TRBV4-2	once
TGTGCCAGCTCAGAGGGGCCTATCTCCTACGAGCAGTACTTC	CASSEGPISYEQYF	-	TRBJ2-7	TRBV18	once
TGTGCCACCAGCCGATCCCACGGGCGGGGGGTGGCAGATACGCAGTATTTT	CATSRSHGRGVADTQYF	TRBD2	TRBJ2-3	TRBV15	-
TGCGCCAGCAGCTTGTCCGGACAGGGGTACCAGTCCCAGCATTTT	CASSLSGQGYQSQHF	TRBD1	TRBJ1-5	TRBV5-1	-
TGTGCCAGCAGCCTAGTGGAGGCGCTCACCGGGGAGCTGTTTTTT	CASSLVEALTGELFF	-	TRBJ2-2	TRBV11-2	-
TGCGCCAGCAGGGTAAATAGCAATCAGCCCCAGCATTTT	CASRVNSNQPQHF	-	TRBJ1-5	TRBV10-2	-
TGTGCCAGCAGGATCGACAGGAATAATGAAAAACTGTTTTTT	CASRIDRNNEKLFF	-	TRBJ1-4	TRBV6-1	-
TGCGCCAGCAGCTTGGACGGAGGTTACAATTACAATGAGCAGTTCTTC	CASSLDGGYNYNEQFF	-	TRBJ2-1	TRBV5-1	-
TGTGCCAGCAGTGCGGACTATTCCAACGAGCAGTACTTC	CASSADYSNEQYF	-	TRBJ2-7	TRBV6-1	-
TGTGCCAGCAGCTTAGGCCATAGCGGTTCCTACGAGCAGTACTTC	CASSLGHSGSYEQYF	-	TRBJ2-7	TRBV7-8	-
TGCGCCAGCAGCTTGGTTCTAGCGGGGGGAGCAGATACGCAGTATTTT	CASSLVLAGGADTQYF	TRBD2	TRBJ2-3	TRBV5-1	-
TGCGCCAGCAGGGCAGGAGTCGATAGCAATCAGCCCCAGCATTTT	CASRAGVDSNQPQHF	-	TRBJ1-5	TRBV5-1	-
TGCGCCAGCAGCTTGGCCGGGGCTCACCAGCAAGATACGCAGTATTTT	CASSLAGAHQQDTQYF	-	TRBJ2-3	TRBV5-1	once
TGTGCCAGCAGCTTAGAAGACAGGGGGCATTACGAGCAGTACTTC	CASSLEDRGHYEQYF	TRBD1	TRBJ2-7	TRBV7-6	-
TGTGCCAGCAGTGTTGGACTGGAACTTGAGCAGTTCTTC	CASSVGLELEQFF	-	TRBJ2-1	TRBV7-7	-
TGTGCCAGCAGCCCGGGACAGGGGACCCCCGAGCAGTACTTC	CASSPGQGTPEQYF	TRBD1	TRBJ2-7	TRBV28	-
TGTGCCAGCAGCTTTGTGCAGACAACTAATGAAAAACTGTTTTTT	CASSFVQTTNEKLFF	-	TRBJ1-4	TRBV5-6	-
TGTGCCAGCAGCTTAGCCGACAGGGGGTATCGGAATACGCAGTATTTT	CASSLADRGYRNTQYF	TRBD1	TRBJ2-3	TRBV7-9	-
TGCAGTGCTAGAGTTAACACTGAAGCTTTCTTT	CSARVNTEAFF	-	TRBJ1-1	TRBV20-1	-
TGTGCCAGCAGTTCTTCCACTGTTGCGAACTATGGCTACACCTTC	CASSSSTVANYGYTF	-	TRBJ1-2	TRBV27	once
TGTGCCAGCAGCGGCGGGACAGGGACAATGAACACTGAAGCTTTCTTT	CASSGGTGTMNTEAFF	TRBD1	TRBJ1-1	TRBV7-9	-
TGTGCCAGCAGGGACCGGGACTTCGTTGGCTACACCTTC	CASRDRDFVGYTF	-	TRBJ1-2	TRBV2	-
TGTGCCAGCTCACCACAGGGTGCATCCCCCTACGAGCAGTACTTC	CASSPQGASPYEQYF	-	TRBJ2-7	TRBV18	-
TGTGCCAGCAGCTCTTTAGGGCATGAAAAACTGTTTTTT	CASSSLGHEKLFF	-	TRBJ1-4	TRBV5-6	-
TGTGCCAGCAGCCCCCACCCGGATCCAAAATTTTACGAGCAGTACTTC	CASSPHPDPKFYEQYF	-	TRBJ2-7	TRBV9	-
TGTGCCAGCATTCCCTCCCCGGCGAGGTCAGATACGCAGTATTTT	CASIPSPARSDTQYF	-	TRBJ2-3	TRBV2	-
TGTGCCAGCAGCCGCGTGGGAGTCCCCCCTGAAGAGCAGTACTTC	CASSRVGVPPEEQYF	-	TRBJ2-7	TRBV7-9	-
TGTGCCAGCAGCCCTGAAGGACAGGGGGCTGAAGCTTTCTTT	CASSPEGQGAEAFF	TRBD1	TRBJ1-1	TRBV2	-
TGCGCCAGCAGCCACGGTCGGACAGTCATCTATGGCTACACCTTC	CASSHGRTVIYGYTF	-	TRBJ1-2	TRBV4-1	-
TGTGCCAGCAGTGCGGGGACCGCGAACTCGGAAGCTTTCTTT	CASSAGTANSEAFF	-	TRBJ1-1	TRBV6-1	-
TGTGCCAGCAGCCCGGACGGGCTAGCCAAAAACATTCAGTACTTC	CASSPDGLAKNIQYF	-	TRBJ2-4	TRBV6-1	-
TGTGCCAGCAGTTACTCGCAGGTTGCCTACGAGCAGTACTTC	CASSYSQVAYEQYF	-	TRBJ2-7	TRBV6-5	-
TGTGCCAGTGCTGGGGGGGATCAGCCCCAGCATTTT	CASAGGDQPQHF	-	TRBJ1-5	TRBV2	-
TGTGCCAGCAGTTTAAGAGGGGGGGCCTCCTATGGCTACACCTTC	CASSLRGGASYGYTF	-	TRBJ1-2	TRBV28	-
TGTGCCAGCAGTGTGGAGGGATCGCAGTTCTTC	CASSVEGSQFF	-	TRBJ2-1	TRBV2	-
TGTGCCAGCAGCCTAGGACAGCGTACTAGCACAGATACGCAGTATTTT	CASSLGQRTSTDTQYF	-	TRBJ2-3	TRBV5-8	-
TGCGCCAGCAGCGGGAGGGGGGCAGGCAGCAAAGAGCAGTTCTTC	CASSGRGAGSKEQFF	-	TRBJ2-1	TRBV5-1	once
TGTGCCAGCAGTGCCCAAGGGGACTCTGGAAACACCATATATTTT	CASSAQGDSGNTIYF	-	TRBJ1-3	TRBV2	-